The T cell receptor (beta chain) under discussion was sequenced for a study of CD8 T cells in ankylosing spondylitis. Study-wide results and caveats: Ankylosing spondylitis blood seemed to carry a telltale TCR beta motif made of fewer than ten highly homologous variants.

TCRdb re-called the 5' RACE reads through MiXCR, storing one row per CDR3 protein. The profile covers some 37,000 distinct CDR3 sequences, with approximately 9.9% appearing a single time and 20% to 25% taken by the ten largest. This clonotype was counted many times. Its specificity is not known. CDR3 length: 15 amino acids. CDR1 is DFQATT, CDR2 SNEGSKA, per germline (reference sequence). The V end was cut by 3 bases, the J end by 3 bases, with 15 bases between. The TCR comes from a male donor with ankylosing spondylitis. The rearrangement uses TRBV20-1 and TRBJ1-3, with a tentative D call TRBD1 (5 bases). What was sequenced was synovial fluid, either unsorted or a sorted T cell fraction (not recorded which). The CDR3 is CSASRKDTVGNTIYF. CDR3 DNA: TGCAGTGCTAGCCGAAAGGACACGGTTGGAAACACCATATATTTT.